These 8 T cell receptor beta chains were all obtained from the same sample, sequenced in a study of cytomegalovirus exposure and HLA in healthy donors (TCRdb year 2017). Libraries were constructed by the immunoSEQ multiplex PCR assay. The multiplex PCR relied on a mix of 60 forward primers for TCR Vbeta segments and 13 reverse primers for TCR Jbeta segments. TCRdb mirrors the immuneACCESS table, restricted to in-frame sequences. Some clones are absent from its copies; in checked studies, under half trace to an unresolved V gene, and the reason for the others is unknown. This sample comprises about 160,000 clones, around 77% of them detected only once. The ten biggest clones cover roughly 2% of the sample. Specimen: PBMCs. Every receptor here comes from a man aged 45-65 years in good health and CMV-seropositive.

This chain links TRBV7-9 with TRBJ2-7, with 8 bases aligning to TRBD1. J was trimmed by 5 bases and V by 5 bases; bases with no gene match: 8. The germline V gene has CDR1 SEHNR and CDR2 FQNEAQ (reference sequence). The CDR3 consists of 14 residues. CDR3 nucleotide sequence: TGTGCCAGCAGCCCCCGGACAGGGTACCACGAGCAGTACTTC. Its protein product is CASSPRTGYHEQYF.

The V gene is TRBV7-3, the J gene TRBJ2-1, with 8 bases lining up with TRBD2. J gave up 6 bases and V 4 bases, and 8 bases lay outside the gene matches. This CDR3 has 15 residues. The germline V gene encodes CDR1 SGHTA and CDR2 FQGTGA. CDR3 DNA sequence: TGTGCCAGCAGCTACGGACTAGCCAACGTCAATGAGCAGTTCTTC. Protein sequence: CASSYGLANVNEQFF.

The chain is built from TRBV21-1 and TRBJ2-2; the table assigns TRBD2, which was not confirmed against the DNA. TRBV21-1 is a known pseudogene. The CDR3 has 14 amino acids. The CDR3 DNA reads as TGTGCCAGCCAGAGAGGGACGAACACCGGGGAGCTGTTTTTT. Amino acid sequence: CASQRGTNTGELFF.

The sample holds a few counts of this clone. In DNA, the CDR3 is TGTGCCCTTGACAATGCCCCGAACTATGGCTACACCTTC. Protein product: CALDNAPNYGYTF. The chain links TRBV28 to TRBJ1-2; D unclear. Germline-derived CDR1 and CDR2 are MDHEN and SYDVKM. Trimming stripped 11 bases from V and 2 bases from J, with 15 bases between. This CDR3 has 13 residues.

The chain couples TRBV7-9 to TRBJ1-6, with D maybe TRBD1 (5 bases). V was pared by 2 bases and J by 3 bases, with 17 bases between. The length of the CDR3 is 18 residues. Looked up from germline, CDR1 is SEHNR and CDR2 is FQNEAQ (reference sequence). The CDR3: CASSLRDSKRVYNSPLHF. The CDR3 DNA reads as TGTGCCAGCAGCTTACGGGACTCTAAGAGGGTCTATAATTCACCCCTCCACTTT.

The V and J genes are TRBV28 and TRBJ1-5; 8 bases map to TRBD1. The CDR3 runs 16 residues. V gave up 2 bases and J gave up 2 bases; unmatched junction bases: 5. Germline CDR1 reads MDHEN; CDR2 reads SYDVKM. Written as DNA, the CDR3 is TGTGCCAGCAGTTTAAGGGGACAGGTACGCAATCAGCCCCAGCATTTT. It translates to CASSLRGQVRNQPQHF. The whole variable domain, remainder taken from reference TRBV28 and TRBJ1-5, is DVKVTQSSRYLVKRTGEKVFLECVQDMDHENMFWYRQDPGLGLRLIYFSYDVKMKEKGDIPEGYSVSREKKERFSLILESASTNQTSMYLCASSLRGQVRNQPQHFGDGTRLSIL.

This chain joins TRBV9 and TRBJ2-7; D possibly corresponds to TRBD2 (6 bases). CDR3 length: 16 amino acids. Germline-derived CDR1 and CDR2 are SGDLS and YYNGEE. V gave up 2 bases and J gave up 2 bases, with 17 bases separating them. CDR3 region: CASSVGGATQTYEQYF. Here the CDR3 DNA reads TGTGCCAGCAGCGTGGGCGGGGCGACCCAAACCTACGAGCAGTACTTC.

The CDR3 nucleotides are TGTGCCAGCAGCGGAAAACAGGTCTACGAGCAGTACTTC. It is translated as CASSGKQVYEQYF. V is TRBV7-9 and J is TRBJ2-7, with a possible D match to TRBD1 (5 bases). Trimming pared 5 bases from V and 3 bases from J, leaving 11 bases between. In germline, CDR1 is SEHNR, CDR2 FQNEAQ (reference sequence). The CDR3 consists of 13 residues.